The 2 T cell receptor beta chains below come from one sample, sequenced in a study of shared clonotypes between healthy human individuals. The repertoire was sequenced with immunoSEQ multiplex PCR; TCRdb's copy has only in-frame clones and lacks some. The repertoire holds hundreds of thousands of clones, with about 74% as singletons. Sequences were obtained from PBMCs. The receptors originated from a woman between 35 and 50 years old in good health. Some clones in this sample may be carry-over from other donors' samples.

The chain couples TRBV28 to TRBJ2-7; 9 bases are shared with TRBD2. The CDR3 is 15 amino acids. From germline, CDR1 is MDHEN and CDR2 SYDVKM. V trimming: 0 bases; J trimming: 4 bases; junction bases outside the gene matches: 4. DNA of the CDR3: TGTGCCAGCAGTTTATGGAATAGCGGGAGATACGAGCAGTACTTC. Protein sequence: CASSLWNSGRYEQYF.

Comment on this clone: One end of the junction is discordant with germline, which a read error may explain. The chain has TRBV5-1 and TRBJ2-7, with 7 bases matching TRBD1. CDR3 length: 14 residues. Germline loops: CDR1 SGHRS, CDR2 YFSETQ. CDR3 DNA sequence: TGCGCCAGCAGCCCGAGGACAGGCCAGTACGCGCAGTACTTC. It encodes CASSPRTGQYAQYF.